This T cell receptor beta chain derives from a study of OX40 agonist ivuxolimab in advanced cancers. Study-level points and caveats: The CD4+ and CD8+ T cells in the blood had expanded clonally by week 6 at 0.1 to 3.0 mg/kg.

Points on this clone: Its antigen is not known.

Some clones are missing from TCRdb's copy, which holds only in-frame ones; the method was immunoSEQ multiplex PCR. The profile covers under 75,000 clones, with approximately 86% appearing a single time and roughly 2% taken by the ten largest. Patients with autoimmune history or systemic immunosuppression were excluded. Collection of blood occurred at baseline, at cycle 4 day 1, and at cycle 7 day 1. Sequencing used CD4+ or CD8+ T cells sorted from blood, obtained in a trial of the OX40 agonist ivuxolimab. The receptor's source is an adult with an advanced solid tumor such as melanoma, head and neck, liver or kidney cancer.

This CDR3 is CAWSGLPNTGELFF. The CDR3, as DNA: TGTGCCTGGAGTGGATTGCCAAACACCGGGGAGCTGTTTTTT. The chain has TRBV30 and TRBJ2-2; D gene unclear. The CDR3 has 14 residues. Trimming removed 1 base from V and 2 bases from J, with 8 bases in between. CDR1 is GTSNPN and CDR2 is SVGIG in the germline V gene (reference sequence).